This is a list of T cell receptor beta chains from one sample in a study of blood T cell repertoires in COVID-19. TCRdb's table, derived via immunoSEQ multiplex PCR, lists solely in-frame clones and lacks some. Of about 140,000 clones listed, 75% to 90% are singletons. Sequenced input: PBMCs or T cells enriched from blood (not recorded which). The receptor source for this set is a man in his 70s who had been exposed to COVID-19. Each CDR3 is given with its conserved first and last residue. D genes are given only for firm matches. The size entry is marked missing in some rows and otherwise reads once, few, many or a size class.

j_gene: TRBJ2-1
v_gene: TRBV6-5
d_gene: TRBD1
abundance: -
CDR3nt: TGTGCCAGCACTCCAGGACAGGGTTGGAATGAGCAGTTCTTC
CDR3aa: CASTPGQGWNEQFF

j_gene: TRBJ2-3
v_gene: TRBV6-2/TRBV6-3
d_gene: TRBD2
abundance: few
CDR3nt: TGTGCCAGCAGTTGGGCTCCTAGCGGGAGGAGAACAGATACGCAGTATTTT
CDR3aa: CASSWAPSGRRTDTQYF

j_gene: TRBJ2-1
v_gene: TRBV5-4
d_gene: TRBD2
abundance: -
CDR3nt: TGTGCCAGCAGCTTGGATGGCGGGGGCTCCTACAATGAGCAGTTCTTC
CDR3aa: CASSLDGGGSYNEQFF

j_gene: TRBJ2-2
v_gene: TRBV12-3/TRBV12-4
d_gene: TRBD1
abundance: few
CDR3nt: TGTGCCAGCAGTTTTCAGGGGGCCGGGGAGCTGTTTTTT
CDR3aa: CASSFQGAGELFF

j_gene: TRBJ2-3
v_gene: TRBV28
d_gene: TRBD2
abundance: -
CDR3nt: TGTGCCACCTGTAGCGGGAGGGCCGAAGATACGCAGTATTTT
CDR3aa: CATCSGRAEDTQYF

j_gene: TRBJ2-4
v_gene: TRBV29-1
d_gene: -
abundance: -
CDR3nt: TGCAGCGTTGAAGGGGGGCTTCCGAACATTCAGTACTTC
CDR3aa: CSVEGGLPNIQYF

j_gene: TRBJ2-5
v_gene: TRBV3-1/TRBV3-2
d_gene: TRBD2
abundance: -
CDR3nt: TGTGCCAGCACCTACACCCCGGGGAGGGGAGAGACCCAGTACTTC
CDR3aa: CASTYTPGRGETQYF

j_gene: TRBJ2-2
v_gene: TRBV18
d_gene: -
abundance: once
CDR3nt: TGTGCCAGCTCACCACGGGGGCGGAACACCGGGGAGCTGTTTTTT
CDR3aa: CASSPRGRNTGELFF

j_gene: TRBJ2-7
v_gene: TRBV2
d_gene: -
abundance: -
CDR3nt: TGTGCCAGCAGCCCCATGGGACTGAGCTCCTACGAGCAGTACTTC
CDR3aa: CASSPMGLSSYEQYF

j_gene: TRBJ1-2
v_gene: TRBV5-6
d_gene: TRBD1
abundance: -
CDR3nt: TGTGCCAGCAGCGCCGATGGAGGGGGCGGTGGCTACACCTTC
CDR3aa: CASSADGGGGGYTF

j_gene: TRBJ1-2
v_gene: TRBV9
d_gene: -
abundance: -
CDR3nt: TGTGCCAGCAGCGCACAGGCTAAACTTAACTATGGCTACACCTTC
CDR3aa: CASSAQAKLNYGYTF

j_gene: TRBJ1-1
v_gene: TRBV27
d_gene: TRBD1
abundance: few
CDR3nt: TGTGCCAGCAGCCGAACTCCAGGGGGATCGAACCCTGAAGCTTTCTTT
CDR3aa: CASSRTPGGSNPEAFF

j_gene: TRBJ2-7
v_gene: TRBV11-2
d_gene: -
abundance: -
CDR3nt: TGTGCCAGCAGCTTAGGTCCTAGAAGCGAGCAGTACTTC
CDR3aa: CASSLGPRSEQYF

j_gene: TRBJ1-1
v_gene: TRBV11-1
d_gene: -
abundance: -
CDR3nt: TGTGCCAGCAGCTCTTTAACTGAAGCTTTCTTT
CDR3aa: CASSSLTEAFF

j_gene: TRBJ2-2
v_gene: TRBV18
d_gene: TRBD1
abundance: once
CDR3nt: TGTGCCAGCCGCCCGGGACAGGGTTCAACCGGGGAGCTGTTTTTT
CDR3aa: CASRPGQGSTGELFF

j_gene: TRBJ1-4
v_gene: TRBV7-9
d_gene: -
abundance: -
CDR3nt: TGTGCCAGCAGCTTAGGGCAAGTTAATGAAAAACTGTTTTTT
CDR3aa: CASSLGQVNEKLFF